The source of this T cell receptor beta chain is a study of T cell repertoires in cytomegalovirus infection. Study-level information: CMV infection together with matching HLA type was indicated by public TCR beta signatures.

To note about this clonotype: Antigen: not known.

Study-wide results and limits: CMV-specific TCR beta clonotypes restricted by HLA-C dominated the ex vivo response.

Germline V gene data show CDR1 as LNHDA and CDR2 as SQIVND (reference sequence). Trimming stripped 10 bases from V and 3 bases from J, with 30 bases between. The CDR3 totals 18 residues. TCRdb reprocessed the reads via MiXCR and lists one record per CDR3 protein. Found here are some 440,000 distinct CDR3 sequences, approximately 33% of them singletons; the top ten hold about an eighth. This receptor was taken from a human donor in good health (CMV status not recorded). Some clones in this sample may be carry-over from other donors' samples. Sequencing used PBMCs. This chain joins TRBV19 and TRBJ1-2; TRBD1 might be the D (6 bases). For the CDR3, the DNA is TGTGCCACCGAGTATGTTCCCACGGGGGGCGCGTGGGACTATGGCTACACCTTC. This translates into CATEYVPTGGAWDYGYTF.